This is a list of T cell receptor beta chains from one sample in a study of metastatic and nonmetastatic thyroid tumors. TCRdb redid the clone calls on the PCR reads using MiXCR. The repertoire has over 45,000 clones, more than 20% of them found once; the top ten carry about 3.5%. Sequenced sample: blood. The source of these receptors is a male donor with papillary thyroid cancer or a benign thyroid nodule (not recorded which). Some clones in this sample may be carry-over from other donors' samples. Each CDR3 is given with its conserved first and last residue. The order of the fields is CDR3 DNA, CDR3 protein, J gene, clone size, D gene, V gene. The D gene is left open where the match is weak. Size is stated for part of the rows, as once, few or many counts, or as a class when the clone is expanded.

CDR3 DNA: TGTGCCAGCAGCCAAAGGGGACTAGCTGAGGAGACCCAGTACTTC; CDR3 protein: CASSQRGLAEETQYF; J gene: TRBJ2-5; clone size: -; D gene: TRBD2; V gene: TRBV7-3
CDR3 DNA: TGTGCCAGCAGCGTAGGACCGACATCAGGGACCCAGTACTTC; CDR3 protein: CASSVGPTSGTQYF; J gene: TRBJ2-5; clone size: many; D gene: -; V gene: TRBV9
CDR3 DNA: TGTGCCAGCAGCTTGATTACAGGGGTGACTGGAAACACCATATATTTT; CDR3 protein: CASSLITGVTGNTIYF; J gene: TRBJ1-3; clone size: many; D gene: TRBD1; V gene: TRBV5-6
CDR3 DNA: TGTGCCAGCAGCGTAGCTGAATCAGGGTTCTACAATGAGCAGTTCTTC; CDR3 protein: CASSVAESGFYNEQFF; J gene: TRBJ2-1; clone size: many; D gene: -; V gene: TRBV9
CDR3 DNA: TGTGCCAGTAGTGAGCAAAATGAGCAGTTCTTC; CDR3 protein: CASSEQNEQFF; J gene: TRBJ2-1; clone size: many; D gene: -; V gene: TRBV19
CDR3 DNA: TGTGCCAGCAGTGAAGAGGGGCGCGAGCAGTACTTC; CDR3 protein: CASSEEGREQYF; J gene: TRBJ2-7; clone size: -; D gene: -; V gene: TRBV25-1
CDR3 DNA: TGCAGTGCTAGAGAGACTAGCGGGAGGAAATACGAGCAGTACTTC; CDR3 protein: CSARETSGRKYEQYF; J gene: TRBJ2-7; clone size: many; D gene: TRBD2; V gene: TRBV20-1
CDR3 DNA: TGTGCCAGCAGCTCGACAGGGGTGACAGATACGCAGTATTTT; CDR3 protein: CASSSTGVTDTQYF; J gene: TRBJ2-3; clone size: many; D gene: TRBD1; V gene: TRBV6-1
CDR3 DNA: TGTGCCAGCAGTTTCGGGGGCCTGAACACTGAAGCTTTCTTT; CDR3 protein: CASSFGGLNTEAFF; J gene: TRBJ1-1; clone size: few; D gene: -; V gene: TRBV12-3/TRBV12-4
CDR3 DNA: TGCAGTGCTATAGATTCGACAGGGGAATTCGCAACTAATGAAAAACTGTTTTTT; CDR3 protein: CSAIDSTGEFATNEKLFF; J gene: TRBJ1-4; clone size: many; D gene: TRBD1; V gene: TRBV20-1
CDR3 DNA: TGTGCCAGTAGTATAGGGGGTGGCACCTACAATGAGCAGTTCTTC; CDR3 protein: CASSIGGGTYNEQFF; J gene: TRBJ2-1; clone size: -; D gene: -; V gene: TRBV19
CDR3 DNA: TGTGCCAGCAGCCTTACAGGGGGCGGCGGCTATGGCTACACCTTC; CDR3 protein: CASSLTGGGGYGYTF; J gene: TRBJ1-2; clone size: -; D gene: TRBD1; V gene: TRBV11-2
CDR3 DNA: TGCGCCAGCAGCTCGGGACAGGGCGCAGATACGCAGTATTTT; CDR3 protein: CASSSGQGADTQYF; J gene: TRBJ2-3; clone size: -; D gene: TRBD1; V gene: TRBV5-1
CDR3 DNA: TGCAGTGCTAGAGTGACTAGCGGGAGCGGTGAGCAGTTCTTC; CDR3 protein: CSARVTSGSGEQFF; J gene: TRBJ2-1; clone size: many; D gene: TRBD2; V gene: TRBV20-1
CDR3 DNA: TGTGCCACCAGGTATGGCTCGGGGCAGTACTTC; CDR3 protein: CATRYGSGQYF; J gene: TRBJ2-7; clone size: medium-sized; D gene: -; V gene: TRBV24-1
CDR3 DNA: TGTGCCAGCAGCTCTGGGACTAGGGGGAGACAAGAGACCCAGTACTTC; CDR3 protein: CASSSGTRGRQETQYF; J gene: TRBJ2-5; clone size: once; D gene: TRBD2; V gene: TRBV11-2
CDR3 DNA: TGTGCCAGCAGCGTAGGCGGGACTAGCGACAATGAGCAGTTCTTC; CDR3 protein: CASSVGGTSDNEQFF; J gene: TRBJ2-1; clone size: many; D gene: TRBD2; V gene: TRBV9
CDR3 DNA: TGCGCCAGCAGCTCTCGACTAGCGTGGGCCTACGAGCAGTACTTC; CDR3 protein: CASSSRLAWAYEQYF; J gene: TRBJ2-7; clone size: -; D gene: TRBD2; V gene: TRBV5-1
CDR3 DNA: TGTGCCAGCAGATTACAGGGGGCGCCCCCCTACACTGAAGCTTTCTTT; CDR3 protein: CASRLQGAPPYTEAFF; J gene: TRBJ1-1; clone size: few; D gene: TRBD1; V gene: TRBV28
CDR3 DNA: TGTGCCAGCAGCTTAGTTGGCTATAATTCACCCCTCCACTTT; CDR3 protein: CASSLVGYNSPLHF; J gene: TRBJ1-6; clone size: many; D gene: -; V gene: TRBV11-2
CDR3 DNA: TGTGCCACCAGTGAGAGGACGACAGATACGCAGTATTTT; CDR3 protein: CATSERTTDTQYF; J gene: TRBJ2-3; clone size: few; D gene: -; V gene: TRBV24-1
CDR3 DNA: TGTGCCAGCAGCGCCAGGGTAGGGGTTGACGAAGCTTTCTTT; CDR3 protein: CASSARVGVDEAFF; J gene: TRBJ1-1; clone size: many; D gene: -; V gene: TRBV14
CDR3 DNA: TGTGCCAGCACCCGGGACAGGGACATCTCTGGAAACACCATATATTTT; CDR3 protein: CASTRDRDISGNTIYF; J gene: TRBJ1-3; clone size: medium-sized; D gene: TRBD1; V gene: TRBV6-1
CDR3 DNA: TGTGCCAGCAGCCTTGGACTAGCGGGGAGCACAGATACGCAGTATTTT; CDR3 protein: CASSLGLAGSTDTQYF; J gene: TRBJ2-3; clone size: many; D gene: TRBD2; V gene: TRBV5-8
CDR3 DNA: TGCGCCAGCACCACAGGTTTAGGCAATCAGCCCCAGCATTTT; CDR3 protein: CASTTGLGNQPQHF; J gene: TRBJ1-5; clone size: many; D gene: -; V gene: TRBV5-1
CDR3 DNA: TGCAGTGCGCAGTCCCCCCGGGACGGTAACTATGGCTACACCTTC; CDR3 protein: CSAQSPRDGNYGYTF; J gene: TRBJ1-2; clone size: many; D gene: -; V gene: TRBV20-1
CDR3 DNA: TGTGCCAGCAGTGATGGGGGGACTAGCGGGAGGAAGGAGACCCAGTACTTC; CDR3 protein: CASSDGGTSGRKETQYF; J gene: TRBJ2-5; clone size: many; D gene: TRBD2; V gene: TRBV2
CDR3 DNA: TGCAGTGCTAGAGCCCTGTCGGCTAGCGGGAGCGAGACCCAGTACTTC; CDR3 protein: CSARALSASGSETQYF; J gene: TRBJ2-5; clone size: few; D gene: TRBD2; V gene: TRBV20-1
CDR3 DNA: TGTGCCAGCAGCTCGCCCGGGGGGCGCATGCCTTTCTTT; CDR3 protein: CASSSPGGRMPFF; J gene: TRBJ1-1; clone size: many; D gene: -; V gene: TRBV11-2
CDR3 DNA: TGTGCCAGCAGTGCCGACCCCGGGACAGGGGGCACTGAAGCTTTCTTT; CDR3 protein: CASSADPGTGGTEAFF; J gene: TRBJ1-1; clone size: many; D gene: TRBD1; V gene: TRBV6-4
CDR3 DNA: TGTGCCAGCAGTCTGGGGGAATCGGGCGAGCAGTACTTC; CDR3 protein: CASSLGESGEQYF; J gene: TRBJ2-7; clone size: -; D gene: -; V gene: TRBV27
CDR3 DNA: TGTGCCAGCAGCTTGTACAGGTCCGCTGGAAACACCATATATTTT; CDR3 protein: CASSLYRSAGNTIYF; J gene: TRBJ1-3; clone size: many; D gene: -; V gene: TRBV7-2
CDR3 DNA: TGTGCCAGCAGGACTCGGGACAGGACCGACCAGTACTTC; CDR3 protein: CASRTRDRTDQYF; J gene: TRBJ2-5; clone size: -; D gene: TRBD1; V gene: TRBV12-3/TRBV12-4
CDR3 DNA: TGTGCCAGCAGCTTAGCGGGGGGGTTGAGACCTACCTACGAGCAGTACTTC; CDR3 protein: CASSLAGGLRPTYEQYF; J gene: TRBJ2-7; clone size: few; D gene: TRBD2; V gene: TRBV11-1
CDR3 DNA: TGTGCCAGCAGTGGACAGCGTATCCAAGAGACCCAGTACTTC; CDR3 protein: CASSGQRIQETQYF; J gene: TRBJ2-5; clone size: many; D gene: -; V gene: TRBV7-9
CDR3 DNA: TGCAGTGCTAGAGATGTGAGAAGCTCCTACAATGAGCAGTTCTTC; CDR3 protein: CSARDVRSSYNEQFF; J gene: TRBJ2-1; clone size: many; D gene: -; V gene: TRBV20-1
CDR3 DNA: TGTGCCAGCAGTTACTCGCCAGGAAGCTCCTATAATTCACCCCTCCACTTT; CDR3 protein: CASSYSPGSSYNSPLHF; J gene: TRBJ1-6; clone size: -; D gene: -; V gene: TRBV6-5
CDR3 DNA: TGTGCCAGCAGTTCCCCAGGGGTGTACGAGCAGTACTTC; CDR3 protein: CASSSPGVYEQYF; J gene: TRBJ2-7; clone size: few; D gene: -; V gene: TRBV28
CDR3 DNA: TGCGCCAGCAGCTCGGGCCAGGGCGACATTCGAGATGGCTACACCTTC; CDR3 protein: CASSSGQGDIRDGYTF; J gene: TRBJ1-2; clone size: -; D gene: -; V gene: TRBV5-1
CDR3 DNA: TGCGCCAGCAGCAGGTCTAGCGGGAGTTACGAGCAGTACTTC; CDR3 protein: CASSRSSGSYEQYF; J gene: TRBJ2-7; clone size: many; D gene: TRBD2; V gene: TRBV5-1
CDR3 DNA: TGCGCCAGCAGCCAAGAATTAGCGGGAGTATCCGGGGAGCTGTTTTTT; CDR3 protein: CASSQELAGVSGELFF; J gene: TRBJ2-2; clone size: -; D gene: TRBD2; V gene: TRBV4-3
CDR3 DNA: TGTGCCAGCAGTTTCATACGGGACTCCAACAATGAGCAGTTCTTC; CDR3 protein: CASSFIRDSNNEQFF; J gene: TRBJ2-1; clone size: many; D gene: -; V gene: TRBV27
CDR3 DNA: TGTGCCAGCAGCTTGGAGGAGTTGTCTGGGGTCGAGACCCAGTACTTC; CDR3 protein: CASSLEELSGVETQYF; J gene: TRBJ2-5; clone size: many; D gene: -; V gene: TRBV5-8
CDR3 DNA: TGTGCCTGGAGTTTGGGGACAGGGGGTGGCTACACCTTC; CDR3 protein: CAWSLGTGGGYTF; J gene: TRBJ1-2; clone size: -; D gene: TRBD1; V gene: TRBV30
CDR3 DNA: TGTGCCAGCAGTAATACAGGGGGTGAGCAGTTCTTC; CDR3 protein: CASSNTGGEQFF; J gene: TRBJ2-1; clone size: medium-sized; D gene: TRBD1; V gene: TRBV6-1
CDR3 DNA: TGTGCCAGCAGTTACTCGCCGGAAGCGGGCTATGGCTACACCTTC; CDR3 protein: CASSYSPEAGYGYTF; J gene: TRBJ1-2; clone size: many; D gene: -; V gene: TRBV6-6
CDR3 DNA: TGCAGTGCTAGGGATCCGGGACAGATCACAGATACGCAGTATTTT; CDR3 protein: CSARDPGQITDTQYF; J gene: TRBJ2-3; clone size: -; D gene: TRBD1; V gene: TRBV20-1
CDR3 DNA: TGTGCCAGCAGTCTGACACTCTCGGGACAGGGTTTAGGCGGGGAGCTGTTTTTT; CDR3 protein: CASSLTLSGQGLGGELFF; J gene: TRBJ2-2; clone size: many; D gene: TRBD1; V gene: TRBV28
CDR3 DNA: TGCGCCAGCAGCCTAGACCCCCGGGCAAAAGAGACCCAGTACTTC; CDR3 protein: CASSLDPRAKETQYF; J gene: TRBJ2-5; clone size: many; D gene: -; V gene: TRBV4-1
CDR3 DNA: TGTGCCAGCAGCAGTAGCGAACGCAATGAGCAGTTCTTC; CDR3 protein: CASSSSERNEQFF; J gene: TRBJ2-1; clone size: many; D gene: -; V gene: TRBV7-2
CDR3 DNA: TGTGCCAGCAGCGTAGGCGGCGCTACCTACGAGCAGTACTTC; CDR3 protein: CASSVGGATYEQYF; J gene: TRBJ2-7; clone size: many; D gene: -; V gene: TRBV9
CDR3 DNA: TGTGCCAGCAGCCTTCTGAATAATTCACCCCTCCACTTT; CDR3 protein: CASSLLNNSPLHF; J gene: TRBJ1-6; clone size: many; D gene: -; V gene: TRBV3-1
CDR3 DNA: TGTGCCAGCAGTGAAGACAGGGGGGACACTGAAGCTTTCTTT; CDR3 protein: CASSEDRGDTEAFF; J gene: TRBJ1-1; clone size: -; D gene: TRBD1; V gene: TRBV6-1
CDR3 DNA: TGTGCCAGCAGCCCCGGGACTAGCGAGACCTACGAGCAGTACTTC; CDR3 protein: CASSPGTSETYEQYF; J gene: TRBJ2-7; clone size: -; D gene: TRBD2; V gene: TRBV12-3/TRBV12-4
CDR3 DNA: TGTGCCAGCAGCCTAGGTGGAGGAACCGCGTACGAGCAGTACTTC; CDR3 protein: CASSLGGGTAYEQYF; J gene: TRBJ2-7; clone size: -; D gene: -; V gene: TRBV7-2
CDR3 DNA: TGCGCCAGCAGCCAAATTAGCGGGAGAGAGACCCAGTACTTC; CDR3 protein: CASSQISGRETQYF; J gene: TRBJ2-5; clone size: -; D gene: TRBD2; V gene: TRBV4-3
CDR3 DNA: TGTGCCAGCAGTTACGGGGCACTAGCGGGACTAGCCAAAAACATTCAGTACTTC; CDR3 protein: CASSYGALAGLAKNIQYF; J gene: TRBJ2-4; clone size: medium-sized; D gene: TRBD2; V gene: TRBV6-8